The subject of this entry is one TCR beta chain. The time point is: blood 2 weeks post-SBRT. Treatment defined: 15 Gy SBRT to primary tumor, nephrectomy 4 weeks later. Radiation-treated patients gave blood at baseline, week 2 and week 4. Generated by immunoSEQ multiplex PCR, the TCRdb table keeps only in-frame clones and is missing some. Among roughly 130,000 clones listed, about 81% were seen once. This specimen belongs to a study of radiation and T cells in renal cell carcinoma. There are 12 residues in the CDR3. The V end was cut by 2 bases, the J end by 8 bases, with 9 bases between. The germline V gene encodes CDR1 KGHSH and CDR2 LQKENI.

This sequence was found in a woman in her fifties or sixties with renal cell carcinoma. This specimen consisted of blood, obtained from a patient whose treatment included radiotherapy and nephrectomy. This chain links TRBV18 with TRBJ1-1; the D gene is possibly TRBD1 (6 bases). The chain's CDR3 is CASSPNRDEAFF. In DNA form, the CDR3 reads TGTGCCAGCTCACCAAACAGGGACGAAGCTTTCTTT.